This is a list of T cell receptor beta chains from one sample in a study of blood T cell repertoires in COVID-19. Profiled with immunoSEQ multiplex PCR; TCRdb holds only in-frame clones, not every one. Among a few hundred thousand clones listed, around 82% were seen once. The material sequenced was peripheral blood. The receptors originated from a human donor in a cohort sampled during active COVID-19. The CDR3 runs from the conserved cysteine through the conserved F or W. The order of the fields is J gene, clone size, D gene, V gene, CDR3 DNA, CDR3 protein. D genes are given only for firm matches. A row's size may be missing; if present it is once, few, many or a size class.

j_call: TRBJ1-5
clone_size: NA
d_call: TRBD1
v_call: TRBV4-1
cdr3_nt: TGCGCCAGCAGCCAAGAATTGGGACAGGGTTTTGGTCAGCCCCAGCATTTT
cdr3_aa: CASSQELGQGFGQPQHF

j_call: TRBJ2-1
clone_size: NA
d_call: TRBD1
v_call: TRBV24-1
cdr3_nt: TGTGCCATCGGACAGGGGCTCTACAATGAGCAGTTCTTC
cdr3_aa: CAIGQGLYNEQFF

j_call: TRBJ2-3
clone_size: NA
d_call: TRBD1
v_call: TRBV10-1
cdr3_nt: TGCGCCAGCAGTAGAGACGGGACAGCAATTCATACGCAGTATTTT
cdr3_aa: CASSRDGTAIHTQYF

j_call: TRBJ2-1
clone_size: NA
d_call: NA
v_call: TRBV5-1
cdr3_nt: TGCGCCAGCACCCCAGAGGGGCTCCGGGAGAATGAGCAGTTCTTC
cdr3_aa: CASTPEGLRENEQFF

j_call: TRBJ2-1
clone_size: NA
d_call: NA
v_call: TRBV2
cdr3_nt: TGTTCCTTCGCGGATGCCTACAATGAGCAGTTCTTC
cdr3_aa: CSFADAYNEQFF

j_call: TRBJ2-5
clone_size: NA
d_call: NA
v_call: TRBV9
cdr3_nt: TGTGCCAGCAGCGCCAGAGGGGAGACCCAGTACTTC
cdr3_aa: CASSARGETQYF

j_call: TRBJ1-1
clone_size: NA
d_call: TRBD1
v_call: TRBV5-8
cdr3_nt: TGTGCCAGCAGCTTCATACAGGGGGCGGTTTTTGTCGCTGAAGCTTTCTTT
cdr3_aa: CASSFIQGAVFVAEAFF

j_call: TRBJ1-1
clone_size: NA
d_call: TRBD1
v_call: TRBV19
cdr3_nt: TGTGCCAGTAGTATCGACAGGGGGCGGGTGAACACTGAAGCTTTCTTT
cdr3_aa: CASSIDRGRVNTEAFF

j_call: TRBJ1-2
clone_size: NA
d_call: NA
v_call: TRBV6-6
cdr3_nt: TGTGCCAGCAGCTCGGGACTGATCTATGGCTACACCTTC
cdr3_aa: CASSSGLIYGYTF

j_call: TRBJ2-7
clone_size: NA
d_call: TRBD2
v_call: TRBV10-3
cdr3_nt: TGTGCCATCATGATAGCGGGAGGGTCCTACGAGCAGTACTTC
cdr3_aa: CAIMIAGGSYEQYF

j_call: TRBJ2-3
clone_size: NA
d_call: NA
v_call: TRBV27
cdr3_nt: TGTGCCAGCAGTTTGTACAAGGGGACAGATACGCAGTATTTT
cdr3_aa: CASSLYKGTDTQYF

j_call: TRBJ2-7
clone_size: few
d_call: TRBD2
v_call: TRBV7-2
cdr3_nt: TGTGCCAGCAGCTTAGGGCCCGGGACTACCCACGAGCAGTACTTC
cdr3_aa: CASSLGPGTTHEQYF

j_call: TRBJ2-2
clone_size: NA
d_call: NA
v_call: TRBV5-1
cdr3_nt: TGCGCCAGCAGGGCCGGGACAAACACCGGGGAGCTGTTTTTT
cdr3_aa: CASRAGTNTGELFF

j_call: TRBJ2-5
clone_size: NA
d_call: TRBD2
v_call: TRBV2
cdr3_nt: TGTGCCAGCAGTGCGGGAGGGGCGGGAGTTACGGAGACCCAGTACTTC
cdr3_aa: CASSAGGAGVTETQYF

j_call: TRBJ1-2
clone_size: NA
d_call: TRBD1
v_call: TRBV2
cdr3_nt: TGTGCCAGCGCCCTACAGGGGACCTATGGCTACACCTTC
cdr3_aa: CASALQGTYGYTF

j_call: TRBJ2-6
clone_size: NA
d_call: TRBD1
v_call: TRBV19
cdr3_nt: TGTGCCAGTATGGGACAGGGGAAACCTGGGGCCAACGTCCTGACTTTC
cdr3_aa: CASMGQGKPGANVLTF

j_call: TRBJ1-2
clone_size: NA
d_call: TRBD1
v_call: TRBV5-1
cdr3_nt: TGCGCCAGCAGCTTGAATCCGGCCCAGGGGGGAGGTGGCTACACCTTC
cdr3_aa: CASSLNPAQGGGGYTF

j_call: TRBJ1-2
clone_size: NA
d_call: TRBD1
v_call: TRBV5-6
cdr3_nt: TGTGCCAGCAGCAAGCGTATTCAGGGGGTCGGCTACACCTTC
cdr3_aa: CASSKRIQGVGYTF

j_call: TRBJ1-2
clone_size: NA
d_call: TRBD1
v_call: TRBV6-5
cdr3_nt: TGTGCCAGCAGTCCCTGGGACAGGGAAGGAAATGGCTACACCTTC
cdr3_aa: CASSPWDREGNGYTF

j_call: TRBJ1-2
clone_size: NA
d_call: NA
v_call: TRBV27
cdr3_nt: TGTGCCAGCAGTCCCCGGACAGCTCTTAAAAACTATGGCTACACCTTC
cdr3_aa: CASSPRTALKNYGYTF

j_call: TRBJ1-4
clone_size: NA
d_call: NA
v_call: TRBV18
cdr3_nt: TGTGCCAGCTCACCACGACAGGATGAAAAACTGTTTTTT
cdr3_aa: CASSPRQDEKLFF

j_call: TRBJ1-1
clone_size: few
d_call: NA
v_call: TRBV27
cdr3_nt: TGTGCCAGCAGTTTATTTCGGGGGGGCTACACTGAAGCTTTCTTT
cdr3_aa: CASSLFRGGYTEAFF

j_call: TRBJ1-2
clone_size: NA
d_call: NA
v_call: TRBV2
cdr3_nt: TGTGCCAGCAGTGTCCAGGGTCTATCTAACTATGGCTACACCTTC
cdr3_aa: CASSVQGLSNYGYTF

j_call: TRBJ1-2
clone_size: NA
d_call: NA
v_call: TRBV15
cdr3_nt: TGTGCCACCAGCCCTCTCCAGAGGGTCCTTTATGGCTACACCTTC
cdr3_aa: CATSPLQRVLYGYTF

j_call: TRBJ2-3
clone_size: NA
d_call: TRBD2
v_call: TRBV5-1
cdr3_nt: TGCGCCAGCAGCTGGGGACTAGCGGGAGAAGCAGATACGCAGTATTTT
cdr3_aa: CASSWGLAGEADTQYF

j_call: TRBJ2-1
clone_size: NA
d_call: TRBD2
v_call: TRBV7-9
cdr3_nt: TGTGCCAGCAGCGAGGGACTAGCGGGAGGGCCCGACAATGAGCAGTTCTTC
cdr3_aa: CASSEGLAGGPDNEQFF

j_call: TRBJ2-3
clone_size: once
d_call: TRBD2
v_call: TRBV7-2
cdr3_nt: TGTGCCAGCAGCTTAGGGCCTAGCGGGTTAAGCACAGATACGCAGTATTTT
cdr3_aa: CASSLGPSGLSTDTQYF

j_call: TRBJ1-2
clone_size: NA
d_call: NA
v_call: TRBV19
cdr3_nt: TGTGCCAGTACCTTGTCCGTTGACTATGGCTACACCTTC
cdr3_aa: CASTLSVDYGYTF

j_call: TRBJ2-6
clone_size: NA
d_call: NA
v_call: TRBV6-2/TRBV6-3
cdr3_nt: TGTGCCAGCAGTTACTCTAGAGCCGCTGGGGCCAACGTCCTGACTTTC
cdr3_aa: CASSYSRAAGANVLTF

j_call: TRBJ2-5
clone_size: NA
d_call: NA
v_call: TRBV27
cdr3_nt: TGTGCCAGACACCAACACAGGGACCAAGAGACCCAGTACTTC
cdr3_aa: CARHQHRDQETQYF

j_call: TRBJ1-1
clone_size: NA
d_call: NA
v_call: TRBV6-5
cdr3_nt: TGTGCCAGCAACCACAAACCCACTAAGAACACTGAAGCTTTCTTT
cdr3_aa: CASNHKPTKNTEAFF

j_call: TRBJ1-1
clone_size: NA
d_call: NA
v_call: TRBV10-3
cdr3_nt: TGTGCCTCCCATCCCCACAGTTACACTGAAGCTTTCTTT
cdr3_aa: CASHPHSYTEAFF

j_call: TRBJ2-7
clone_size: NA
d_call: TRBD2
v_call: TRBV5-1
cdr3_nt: TGCGCCAGCAGCTCGGGACTAGCGGGATTTTTCTCCTACGAGCAGTACTTC
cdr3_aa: CASSSGLAGFFSYEQYF

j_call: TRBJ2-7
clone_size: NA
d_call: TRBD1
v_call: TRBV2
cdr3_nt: TGTGCCAGCAGTGGACAGGGGGTTGGGTCCTACGAGCAGTACTTC
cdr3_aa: CASSGQGVGSYEQYF

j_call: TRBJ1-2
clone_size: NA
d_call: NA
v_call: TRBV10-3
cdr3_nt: TGTGCCATCAGAAGGACTCCTAGCCCCCTCTATGGCTACACCTTC
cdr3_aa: CAIRRTPSPLYGYTF

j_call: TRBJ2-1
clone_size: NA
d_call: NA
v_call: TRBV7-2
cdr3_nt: TGTGCCAGCAGCTTCAGTAACAATGAGCAGTTCTTC
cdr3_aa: CASSFSNNEQFF

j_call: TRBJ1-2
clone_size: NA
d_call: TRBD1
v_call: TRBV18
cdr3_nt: TGTGCCAGCTCACCCCTTGACAGGGGGAACTATGGCTACACCTTC
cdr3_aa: CASSPLDRGNYGYTF

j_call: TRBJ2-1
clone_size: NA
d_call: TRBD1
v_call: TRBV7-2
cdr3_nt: TGTGCCAGCAGCCCCGGGACAGGGTCCTTGCAGCAGTTCTTC
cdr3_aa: CASSPGTGSLQQFF

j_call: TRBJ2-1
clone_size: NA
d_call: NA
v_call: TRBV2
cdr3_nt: TGTGCCAGCAGAAGACTATTTGGCTCCTACAATGAGCAGTTCTTC
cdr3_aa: CASRRLFGSYNEQFF

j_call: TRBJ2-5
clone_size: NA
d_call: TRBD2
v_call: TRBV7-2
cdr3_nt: TGTGCCAGCAGCTTAGCCTTCACTAGCGGGAGGAGAAGGGAGACCCAGTACTTC
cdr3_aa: CASSLAFTSGRRRETQYF

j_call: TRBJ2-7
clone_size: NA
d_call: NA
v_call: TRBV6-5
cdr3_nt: TGTGCCAGCAGGCAAGGCCAGGGATCCTACGAGCAGTACTTC
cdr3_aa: CASRQGQGSYEQYF

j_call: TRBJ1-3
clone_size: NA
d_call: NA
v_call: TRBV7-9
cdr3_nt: TGTGCCAGCAGCCAGAACTCTGGAAACACCATATATTTT
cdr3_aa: CASSQNSGNTIYF

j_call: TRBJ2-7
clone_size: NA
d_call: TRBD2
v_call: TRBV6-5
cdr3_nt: TGTGCCAGCAGTTACCGTAGCGGGAACCCCTACGAGCAGTACTTC
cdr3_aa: CASSYRSGNPYEQYF

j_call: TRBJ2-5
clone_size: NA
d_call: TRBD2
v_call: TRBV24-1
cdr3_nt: TGTGCCACCAGTGATCGGGTCGGGGGGAAAGAGACCCAGTACTTC
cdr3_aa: CATSDRVGGKETQYF

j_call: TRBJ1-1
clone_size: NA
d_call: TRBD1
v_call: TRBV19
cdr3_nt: TGTGCCAGTACCATGGACAGGGGGCGCGGTGAAGCTTTCTTT
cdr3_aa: CASTMDRGRGEAFF

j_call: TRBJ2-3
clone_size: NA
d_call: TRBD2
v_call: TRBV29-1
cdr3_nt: TGCAGCGTTGAAAGCGGGGGGGCGGGCAATACGCAGTATTTT
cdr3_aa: CSVESGGAGNTQYF

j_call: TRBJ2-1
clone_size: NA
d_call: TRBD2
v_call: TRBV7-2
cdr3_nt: TGTGCCAGCAGCCGGGACGGGAGGCGCGGGGGGTATGAGCAGTTCTTC
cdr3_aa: CASSRDGRRGGYEQFF

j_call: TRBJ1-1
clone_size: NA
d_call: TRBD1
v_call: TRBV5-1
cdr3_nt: TGCGCCAGCAGCTTGAAAGGACAGGGGGCGACTGAAGCTTTCTTT
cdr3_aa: CASSLKGQGATEAFF

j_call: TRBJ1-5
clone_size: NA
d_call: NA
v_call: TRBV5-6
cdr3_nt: TGTGCCAGCAGCGCCACAGGGCGATGGGGCAATCAGCCCCAGCATTTT
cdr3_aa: CASSATGRWGNQPQHF